Below, 19 T cell receptor beta chains from the same sample are listed, as sequenced in a study of control samples from healthy donors and cancer patients. Only in-frame clones appear in the TCRdb table, and some are missing; sequencing was by immunoSEQ multiplex PCR. Seen here are about 100,000 clones, around four fifths observed once, and the top ten hold around a fifth. Sequencing was carried out using blood. The origin of the receptors is a man younger than 45 in good health.

V usage is TRBV3-1 (or the pseudogene TRBV3-2) and J usage is TRBJ2-3, with TRBD2 identical over 9 bases. CDR3 length: 17 residues. The germline V gene has CDR1 LGHDT and CDR2 YNNKEL (reference sequence). The trim removed 1 base at V and 1 base at J, leaving 6 bases unmatched. CDR3 residues: CASSQVAPSGGTDTQYF. The CDR3, as DNA: TGTGCCAGCAGCCAAGTTGCGCCTAGCGGGGGCACAGATACGCAGTATTTT.

The chain combines TRBV7-8 with TRBJ1-1; D gene ambiguous. V lost 0 bases to trimming and J lost 6 bases, with 8 bases between them. CDR3 size: 13 residues. From germline, CDR1 is SGHVS and CDR2 FQNEAQ. In DNA, the CDR3 is TGTGCCAGCAGCTTAGCGCCGGTTTCTGAAGCTTTCTTT. Its translation: CASSLAPVSEAFF.

The chain joins TRBV5-8 to TRBJ2-2, with 9 bases matching TRBD1. V was clipped by 3 bases and J by 2 bases; unmatched bases: 17. The germline V gene has CDR1 SGHTS and CDR2 YDEGEE. The CDR3 totals 20 residues. The CDR3 loop is CASSSPTISGQGENTGELFF. CDR3 in DNA: TGTGCCAGCAGCTCGCCAACCATCTCGGGACAGGGCGAAAACACCGGGGAGCTGTTTTTT.

This sequence joins TRBV6-5 and TRBJ2-7, with D tentatively TRBD2 (6 bases). Trimming removed 2 bases at V and 1 base at J, with 12 bases between. The CDR3 runs to 15 residues. In germline, CDR1 is MNHEY, CDR2 SVGAGI. CDR3 sequence (DNA): TGTGCCAGCAGTTACAACGAACGGGGGTCCTACGAGCAGTACTTC. This gives the protein CASSYNERGSYEQYF.

Of note for this clone: This sample also contains other DNA sequences that code for the same CDR3. The rearrangement uses TRBV14 and TRBJ2-3; possibly TRBD1 for D (5 bases). The CDR3 is made up of 14 amino acids. Germline-derived CDR1 and CDR2 are SGHDN and FVKESK. Between the trimmed V and J ends, which lost 4 bases and 3 bases, there was a span of 11 bases. CDR3 loop: CASSRRVVTDTQYF. DNA for the CDR3: TGTGCCAGCAGCCGCAGGGTTGTGACAGATACGCAGTATTTT.

The chain is built from TRBV3-1 (or the pseudogene TRBV3-2) and TRBJ2-5, with 9 nucleotides matching TRBD2. Germline V gives CDR1 LGHDT, CDR2 YNNKEL (reference sequence). V shed 3 bases and J 3 bases; nucleotides not matched to a gene: 8. CDR3 length: 16 residues. The CDR3 coding sequence is TGTGCCAGCAGCCAGGTGGGACTAGCCGATGAAGAGACCCAGTACTTC. Translated, it gives CASSQVGLADEETQYF.

This clone was detected a few times. This chain joins TRBV28 and TRBJ1-5; the D is unclear. The germline V gene has CDR1 MDHEN and CDR2 SYDVKM. Deletions cut 6 bases from V and 0 bases from J, with 9 bases between. CDR3 length equals 14 residues. CDR3 bases: TGTGCCAGCAGGAAAAGGTATAGCAATCAGCCCCAGCATTTT. Its protein is CASRKRYSNQPQHF.

The chain recombines TRBV7-8 with TRBJ2-1; D perhaps matches TRBD2 (5 bases). V lost 3 bases and J lost 0, with 12 bases in between. CDR1 is SGHVS and CDR2 is FQNEAQ in the germline V gene. The CDR3 length is 16 residues. CDR3 sequence (DNA): TGTGCCAGCAGCTTTACGGGGTTTAGCTCCTACAATGAGCAGTTCTTC. Residues: CASSFTGFSSYNEQFF.

The V and J genes are TRBV10-3 and TRBJ1-4; no reliable D call. Germline loops: CDR1 ENHRY, CDR2 SYGVKD. The CDR3 covers 15 residues. The germline V and J ends were trimmed by 0 bases and 5 bases, with 10 bases remaining between them. The CDR3 DNA is TGTGCCATCAGTGAGTCGGCAGGTGGAAATGAAAAACTGTTTTTT. It codes for CAISESAGGNEKLFF.

V usage is TRBV5-1 and J usage is TRBJ2-1; TRBD1 agrees at 7 bases. The CDR3 has 15 amino acids. In germline, CDR1 is SGHRS, CDR2 YFSETQ. The V gene end was trimmed by 1 base and the J gene end by 5 bases; junction bases not matched to a gene: 6. The CDR3 DNA reads as TGCGCCAGCAGCTTGACAGGGGCTTGGAACAATGAGCAGTTCTTC. Amino acids: CASSLTGAWNNEQFF.

This clone turned up a few times. The gene calls are TRBV5-1 and TRBJ2-3; D might be TRBD1 or TRBD2, each matching 5 bases. Per the germline V gene, CDR1 is SGHRS and CDR2 is YFSETQ. The germline V and J ends were trimmed by 7 bases and 2 bases, with 11 bases remaining between them. The CDR3 totals 13 residues. Written as DNA, the CDR3 is TGCGCCAGCCGGCAGGGAGTCACAGATACGCAGTATTTT. Translated, it gives CASRQGVTDTQYF.

The chain joins TRBV3-1 (or the pseudogene TRBV3-2) to TRBJ2-7; 11 nucleotides match TRBD2. After removal of 3 bases from V and 2 bases from J, the junction contained 3 bases not matched to a gene. Germline CDR1 and CDR2: LGHDT and YNNKEL (reference sequence). The CDR3 length is 15 residues. The DNA of the CDR3 is TGTGCCAGCAGCCAGAGACTAGCGGGGCCCTACGAGCAGTACTTC. Translating it yields CASSQRLAGPYEQYF.

The gene calls are TRBV28 and TRBJ1-2; D is possibly TRBD1 (5 bases). Germline values: CDR1 MDHEN, CDR2 SYDVKM. The CDR3 is 13 amino acids. V was cut by 6 bases and J by 7 bases, with 15 bases left in between. The CDR3 nucleotides are TGTGCCAGCAGCAACCCCCGGGGCTTTGGCTACACCTTC. Translation gives CASSNPRGFGYTF.

The chain couples TRBV27 to TRBJ2-5; TRBD1 or TRBD2 may be the D gene (7 bases each). The CDR3 runs to 14 residues. V lost 6 bases and J 1 base, leaving 12 bases between the germline ends. The germline V gene has CDR1 MNHEY and CDR2 SMNVEV (reference sequence). Here the CDR3 DNA reads TGTGCCAGCAGCAGGGGGGGTCCCCAAGAGACCCAGTACTTC. This gives the protein CASSRGGPQETQYF.

The chain couples TRBV2 to TRBJ2-7; 7 bases match TRBD2. V shed 5 bases, J shed 2 bases, and the junction held 6 bases outside the gene matches. Germline values: CDR1 SNHLY, CDR2 FYNNEI. The length of the CDR3 is 14 residues. CDR3 sequence reads: CASSTGRGTYEQYF. DNA for the CDR3: TGTGCCAGCAGTACGGGGAGGGGAACCTACGAGCAGTACTTC.

The rearrangement uses TRBV5-8 and TRBJ1-2; D not resolved. Germline CDR1 reads SGHTS; CDR2 reads YDEGEE. The CDR3 runs 13 residues. Trimming left V 1 base short and J 8 bases short, with 12 bases between. The CDR3, as DNA: TGTGCCAGCAGCTTGTCGACGCGGCCGGGCTACACCTTC. It codes for CASSLSTRPGYTF.

This clone was counted once. The chain carries TRBV7-9 and TRBJ1-2; perhaps TRBD1 as D (6 bases). Per the germline V gene, CDR1 is SEHNR and CDR2 is FQNEAQ (reference sequence). The ends were cut back, 3 bases at V and 12 bases at J, with 14 bases in the middle. This CDR3 comprises 12 residues. DNA for the CDR3: TGTGCCAGCAGCTTTGGGGGCGCAGAGAACACCTTC. Protein sequence: CASSFGGAENTF.

The DNA for the CDR3 is TGTGCCATCAATCAGGGATCTCGAACTGAAGCTTTCTTT. As protein: CAINQGSRTEAFF. V and J are TRBV10-3 and TRBJ1-1; perhaps TRBD1 as D (5 bases). This CDR3 is 13 amino acids long. In germline, CDR1 is ENHRY, CDR2 SYGVKD. Deletions cut 7 bases from V and 5 bases from J, with 14 bases between.

The J gene is TRBJ1-5, the V gene TRBV7-2; D is unclear. CDR1 and CDR2 from the germline V gene are SGHTA and FQGNSA. Between the trimmed V and J ends, which lost 5 bases and 6 bases, there was a span of 11 bases. The CDR3 totals 13 residues. The CDR3 region has the DNA TGTGCCAGCAGCCCCAGTCATAGTCAGCCCCAGCATTTT. Translating it yields CASSPSHSQPQHF. Complete variable domain (other parts from reference TRBV7-2 and TRBJ1-5): GAGVSQSPSNKVTEKGKDVELRCDPISGHTALYWYRQSLGQGLEFLIYFQGNSAPDKSGLPSDRFSAERTGGSVSTLTIQRTQQEDSAVYLCASSPSHSQPQHFGDGTRLSIL.